The source of this T cell receptor (beta chain) is a study of T-cell reconstitution after alpha-beta-depleted transplantation in children. Study-level findings and limits: By one year post-transplant, T-cell counts and diversity largely arose from T cells that were newly produced.

This clonotype occurred many times. Its antigen is unidentified. Construction of the TCRbeta library involved unique molecular identifiers. TCRdb re-called the PCR reads with MiXCR, one entry per CDR3 protein. There are roughly 300,000 distinct CDR3 sequences in the sample; roughly 11% occur only once, and 23% lies in the top ten. J gave up 6 bases and V 0 bases, and 10 bases lay outside the gene matches. Germline-derived CDR1 and CDR2 are DFQATT and SNEGSKA (reference sequence). This CDR3 contains 15 residues. The chain uses TRBV20-1 and TRBJ2-7; 8 bases agree with TRBD2. The material was peripheral blood, obtained 180 days after TCRalphabeta/CD19-depleted stem cell transplant. This receptor was taken from a male patient between 2 and 10 years old who had a stem cell transplant for chronic granulomatous disease, so the T cells may come from the graft donor. The CDR3 DNA reads TGCAGTGCTAGAGACTCGGGAGGGCCTCCTGCCGAGCAGTACTTC. Its translation is CSARDSGGPPAEQYF.